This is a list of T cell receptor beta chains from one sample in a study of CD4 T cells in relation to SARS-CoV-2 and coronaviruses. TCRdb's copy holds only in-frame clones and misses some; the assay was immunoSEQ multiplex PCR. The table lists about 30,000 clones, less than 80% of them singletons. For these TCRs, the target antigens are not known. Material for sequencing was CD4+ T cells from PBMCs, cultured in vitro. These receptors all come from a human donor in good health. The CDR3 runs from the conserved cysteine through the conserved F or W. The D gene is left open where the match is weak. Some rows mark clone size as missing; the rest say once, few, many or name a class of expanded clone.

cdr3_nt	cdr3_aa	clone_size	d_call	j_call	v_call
TGTGCCAGTAGCCCTAGAGAGGGGTGGGACACTGAAGCTTTCTTT	CASSPREGWDTEAFF	.	.	TRBJ1-1	TRBV19
TGTGCCAGCAGCGCTAGCGGGAGCTCCTACAATGAGCAGTTCTTC	CASSASGSSYNEQFF	.	TRBD2	TRBJ2-1	TRBV7-9
TGTGCCAGCAGCTTAGTAGGAGGGACTAGCGTGGGAGGGACCCAGTACTTC	CASSLVGGTSVGGTQYF	few	TRBD2	TRBJ2-5	TRBV11-2
TGCAGCGTTGAGCAGACAGGGCCAGAGACCCAGTACTTC	CSVEQTGPETQYF	.	TRBD1	TRBJ2-5	TRBV29-1
TGTGCCAGCAGTTCCTTCTTTGGTAGCGGGTCTGGGGCCAACGTCCTGACTTTC	CASSSFFGSGSGANVLTF	.	TRBD2	TRBJ2-6	TRBV6-2/TRBV6-3
TGTGCCAGCAGTCGTGGGGGGCCCGGGGAGCTGTTTTTT	CASSRGGPGELFF	medium-sized	.	TRBJ2-2	TRBV28
TGTGCCACCAGTGGGGCGGGAGATGCTGAGCAGTTCTTC	CATSGAGDAEQFF	.	TRBD2	TRBJ2-1	TRBV24-1
TGTGCCAGCAGTTACCAGGGGGTGAACACTGAAGCTTTCTTT	CASSYQGVNTEAFF	.	TRBD1	TRBJ1-1	TRBV6-2/TRBV6-3
TGTGCCAGCAGCCAAGATACATATGGTGCTGGGGCCAACGTCCTGACTTTC	CASSQDTYGAGANVLTF	.	.	TRBJ2-6	TRBV4-2
TGTGCCAGCTCTCTTCTCGGGGCCCAGGGGACCCAGTACTTC	CASSLLGAQGTQYF	.	.	TRBJ2-5	TRBV5-4
TGTGCCAGCAGCTCCACAGGGGCCGGGAGCACTGAAGCTTTCTTT	CASSSTGAGSTEAFF	.	TRBD1	TRBJ1-1	TRBV7-8
TGTGCCAGCAGCGGACAGCACAATCAGCCCCAGCATTTT	CASSGQHNQPQHF	.	.	TRBJ1-5	TRBV6-5
TGTGCCAGCAGGGGGAAGGGGGGGCCTTTCAATGAGCAGTTCTTC	CASRGKGGPFNEQFF	.	.	TRBJ2-1	TRBV25-1
TGTGCCAGCAGCAAAACTAGCGGACACTCCTACGAGCAGTACTTC	CASSKTSGHSYEQYF	.	TRBD2	TRBJ2-7	TRBV5-4
TGTGCCAGCAGCAGACAGGGAGGGCAAGAGACCCAGTACTTC	CASSRQGGQETQYF	.	.	TRBJ2-5	TRBV5-4
TGTGCCAGCATAAGGGACCGAAGTGGGACTGAAGCTTTCTTT	CASIRDRSGTEAFF	.	.	TRBJ1-1	TRBV7-9
TGTGCCAGCAGCTCCCGGACAGGGGTGGTGACTGAAGCTTTCTTT	CASSSRTGVVTEAFF	.	TRBD1	TRBJ1-1	TRBV7-3
TGTGCCAGCAGCGCCCGGACGGAAAACTATGGCTACACCTTC	CASSARTENYGYTF	.	.	TRBJ1-2	TRBV9
TGTGCTAGCAGCCCAGCCCCGGGACTAGCGGGAACCAATGAGCAGTTCTTC	CASSPAPGLAGTNEQFF	.	TRBD2	TRBJ2-1	TRBV7-7
TGTGCCAGCTCACTTTCCACGACGCTACAGGGCGAAGGCTACACCTTC	CASSLSTTLQGEGYTF	once	.	TRBJ1-2	TRBV18
TGTGCCAGCAGTTCGACCGGACCTCCAGCTGGCTACACCTTC	CASSSTGPPAGYTF	.	.	TRBJ1-2	TRBV11-2
TGTGCCAGCAGCTTTCTTCGACCCACAGATACGCAGTATTTT	CASSFLRPTDTQYF	.	.	TRBJ2-3	TRBV11-2
TGTGCCAGCAGTGAAAATCCCTTCCTCGATTCCTACGAGCAGTACTTC	CASSENPFLDSYEQYF	.	.	TRBJ2-7	TRBV6-1
TGTGCCAGCAGCAAAGGTGGACTTCGGGGAGGAGAGACCCAGTACTTC	CASSKGGLRGGETQYF	.	.	TRBJ2-5	TRBV21-1
TGTGCCAGCAGCGTAACTACAACCGGGGAGCTGTTTTTT	CASSVTTTGELFF	few	.	TRBJ2-2	TRBV7-8